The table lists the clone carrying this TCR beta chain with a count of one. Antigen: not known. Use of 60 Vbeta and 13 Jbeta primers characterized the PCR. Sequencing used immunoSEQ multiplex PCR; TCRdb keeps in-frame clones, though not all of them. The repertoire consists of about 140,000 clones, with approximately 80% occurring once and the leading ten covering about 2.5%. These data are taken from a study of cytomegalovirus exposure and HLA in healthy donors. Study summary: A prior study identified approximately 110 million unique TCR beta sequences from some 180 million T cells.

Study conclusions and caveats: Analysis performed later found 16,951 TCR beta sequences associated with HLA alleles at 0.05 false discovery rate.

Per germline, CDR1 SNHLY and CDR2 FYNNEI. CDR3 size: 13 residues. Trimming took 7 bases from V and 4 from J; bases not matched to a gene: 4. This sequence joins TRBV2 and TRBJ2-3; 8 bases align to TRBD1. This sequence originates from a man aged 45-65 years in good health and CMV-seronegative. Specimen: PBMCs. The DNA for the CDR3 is TGTGCCAGCACCTGGACAGGGCCAGATACGCAGTATTTT. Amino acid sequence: CASTWTGPDTQYF.